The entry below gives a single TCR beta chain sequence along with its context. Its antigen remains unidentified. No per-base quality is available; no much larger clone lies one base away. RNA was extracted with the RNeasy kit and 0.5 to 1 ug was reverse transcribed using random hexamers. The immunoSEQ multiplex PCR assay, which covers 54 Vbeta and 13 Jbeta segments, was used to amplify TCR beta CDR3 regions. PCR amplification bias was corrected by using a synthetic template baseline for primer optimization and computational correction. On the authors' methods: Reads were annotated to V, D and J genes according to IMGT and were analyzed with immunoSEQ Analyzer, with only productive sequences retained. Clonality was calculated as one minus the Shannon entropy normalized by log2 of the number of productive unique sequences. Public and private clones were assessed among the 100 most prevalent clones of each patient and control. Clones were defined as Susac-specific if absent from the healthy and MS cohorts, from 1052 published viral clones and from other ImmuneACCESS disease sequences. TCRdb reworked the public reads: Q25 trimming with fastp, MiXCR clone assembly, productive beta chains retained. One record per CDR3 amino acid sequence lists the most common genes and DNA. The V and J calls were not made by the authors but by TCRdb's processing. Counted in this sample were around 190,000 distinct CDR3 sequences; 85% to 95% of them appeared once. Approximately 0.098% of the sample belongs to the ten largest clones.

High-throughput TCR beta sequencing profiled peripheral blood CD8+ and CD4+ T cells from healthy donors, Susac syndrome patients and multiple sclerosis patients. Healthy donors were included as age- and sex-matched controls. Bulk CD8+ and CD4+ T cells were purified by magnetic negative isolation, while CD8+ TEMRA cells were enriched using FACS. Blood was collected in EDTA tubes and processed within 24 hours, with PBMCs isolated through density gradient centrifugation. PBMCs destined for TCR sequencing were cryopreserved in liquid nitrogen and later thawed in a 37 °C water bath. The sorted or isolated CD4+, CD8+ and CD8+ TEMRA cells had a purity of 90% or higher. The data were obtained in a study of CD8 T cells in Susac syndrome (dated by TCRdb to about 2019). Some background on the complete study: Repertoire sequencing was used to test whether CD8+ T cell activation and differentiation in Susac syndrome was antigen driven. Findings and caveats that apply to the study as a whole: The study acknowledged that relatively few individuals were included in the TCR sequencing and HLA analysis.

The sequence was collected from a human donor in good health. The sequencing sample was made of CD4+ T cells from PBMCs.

The CDR3 region has the sequence CASSQRVRDQPQHF. The bases read TGTGCCAGCAGCCAACGGGTCAGGGATCAGCCCCAGCATTTT. Recombination connected TRBV3-1 to TRBJ1-5, and TRBD1 may be the D gene, going by 5 matching bases. Trimming takes 2 bases from V and 5 bases from J, and the germline ends sit 10 bases apart. CDR1 LGHDT and CDR2 YNNKEL were looked up in the germline V gene (reference sequence). The CDR3 measures 14 amino acids from cysteine to phenylalanine. Only the CDR3 region is kept as DNA, spanning 42 bases read in frame from base 1.